Here is one TCR beta chain with its context. This sample was included in a study of cytomegalovirus exposure and HLA in healthy donors. Study information: In terms of ancestry, the Caucasian-associated cluster contained around four fifths of the approximately 400 genotyped donors.

Unmatched junction bases numbered 5, after V lost 4 bases and J lost 6 bases. Germline CDR1 and CDR2: LGHNA and YNFKEQ. The CDR3 is 15 residues long. PCR amplification relied on 60 Vbeta primers (plus 13 Jbeta primers). Sequenced by immunoSEQ multiplex PCR; TCRdb stores in-frame clones only, minus some. The sample carries 250,000 or so clones, around 90% recorded once. This clonotype originated in a girl aged 2-15 years in good health and CMV-seronegative. This chain joins TRBV4-2 and TRBJ2-2, with TRBD1 matching 10 bases. The sample taken for sequencing was PBMCs. CDR3 protein: CASSPSGTGAGELFF. The DNA of the CDR3 is TGTGCCAGCAGCCCCTCCGGGACAGGGGCCGGGGAGCTGTTTTTT.